A single T cell receptor (beta chain) is shown here with its context. Together with a sample-barcoded 5' primer, a J-beta primer mix was included in a second PCR lasting about 6 to 11 cycles. In TCRdb, the 5' RACE reads were re-called with MiXCR into one record per CDR3 protein. There are nearly 800,000 distinct CDR3 sequences in the sample; 56% occur only once, and roughly 26% lies in the top ten. This record comes from a study of blood T cells in healthy people across ages. This clonotype originated in a man aged 35-49 years in good health. The sequencing sample was made of blood.

The CDR3 DNA follows: TGTGCCAGCAGCTTAGCAGGTATCGGGGAAGAGACCCAGTACTTC. Amino acid sequence: CASSLAGIGEETQYF. The J gene is TRBJ2-5, the V gene TRBV7-2, with a weak D call TRBD2 (5 bases). In germline, CDR1 is SGHTA, CDR2 FQGNSA. The CDR3 length is 15 residues. Trimming pared 0 bases from V and 3 bases from J, leaving 11 bases between.